The 19 T cell receptor beta chains reported below all come from one sample, sequenced in a study of blood T cell repertoires in COVID-19. Profiled with immunoSEQ multiplex PCR; TCRdb holds only in-frame clones, not every one. This table holds under 140,000 clones, 75% to 80% found once. The sequenced sample was peripheral blood. The receptors were sampled from a woman of 80 years or more with active or convalescent COVID-19.

CDR3 sequence (DNA): TGTGCCAGCATATTTGTCACAGGGGTCAACACTGAAGCTTTCTTT. Amino acids: CASIFVTGVNTEAFF. V gene TRBV6-5 combines with J gene TRBJ1-1, with 7 bases matching TRBD1. The CDR3 covers 15 residues. Germline V gene sequence: CDR1 MNHEY, CDR2 SVGAGI. The trim removed 7 bases at V and 2 bases at J, leaving 10 bases unmatched.

The genes are TRBV27 and TRBJ1-3; 8 positions agree with TRBD1. V dropped 6 bases and J dropped 0; count of bases not matched to a gene: 4. The CDR3 runs to 15 residues. Germline loops: CDR1 MNHEY, CDR2 SMNVEV (reference sequence). In DNA, the CDR3 is TGTGCCAGCAGAATAACAGGGGGCTCTGGAAACACCATATATTTT. It codes for CASRITGGSGNTIYF.

The rearrangement uses TRBV19 and TRBJ1-3, with a tentative D call TRBD1 (6 bases). The V end was cut by 9 bases, the J end by 5 bases, with 11 bases between. Germline assignment: CDR1 LNHDA and CDR2 SQIVND (reference sequence). The CDR3 runs 12 residues. In DNA, the CDR3 is TGTGCCAGCCGGGACAAACGAAACACCATATATTTT. Translating gives CASRDKRNTIYF.

The V gene is TRBV5-1, the J gene TRBJ2-2; TRBD2 agrees at 14 bases. Trimming at V came to 4 bases and at J to 3 bases, leaving 5 bases not matched to a gene. The germline V gene encodes CDR1 SGHRS and CDR2 YFSETQ. This CDR3 region has 17 residues. CDR3 DNA sequence: TGCGCCAGCAGCCTGGGACTAGCGGGAGTCTACACCGGGGAGCTGTTTTTT. This gives the protein CASSLGLAGVYTGELFF.

As for this clone: One junction end disagrees with the germline gene, perhaps due to a read error. V is TRBV5-4 and J is TRBJ2-1; 12 bases are shared with TRBD2. Germline loops: CDR1 SGHNT, CDR2 YYREEE (reference sequence). CDR3 length: 15 amino acids. CDR3 sequence: CASSLELAGGNEQFF. In DNA form, the CDR3 reads TGTGCCAGCAGCTTGGAGCTAGCGGGAGGGAATGAGCAATTCTTC.

This chain connects TRBV19 to TRBJ2-1, with TRBD2 as a possible D gene (6 bases). The germline gives CDR1 LNHDA, CDR2 SQIVND (reference sequence). The V and J ends lost 1 base and 3 bases respectively, with 10 bases between them. CDR3 size: 15 residues. The CDR3 is CASSIATSSYNEQFF. In DNA form, the CDR3 reads TGTGCCAGTAGTATAGCTACTAGCAGCTACAATGAGCAGTTCTTC.

This clone has a handful of counts. The chain joins TRBV4-1 to TRBJ2-2; 12 bases match TRBD2. This CDR3 region has 16 residues. J lost 3 bases, V lost 2 bases, and 1 base had no gene match. Per the germline V gene, CDR1 is MGHRA and CDR2 is YSYEKL. The CDR3 DNA is TGCGCCAGCAGCCAACTAGCGGGAGGGTACACCGGGGAGCTGTTTTTT. Its translation is CASSQLAGGYTGELFF.

V usage is TRBV2 and J usage is TRBJ2-1; 10 nucleotides match TRBD2. CDR1 and CDR2 from the germline V gene are SNHLY and FYNNEI. Unmatched junction bases numbered 11, after V lost 6 bases and J lost 9 bases. CDR3 length: 15 residues. The CDR3 nucleotides are TGTGCCAGCAGGGTGGGGCTAGCGGGAGTAACTGAGCAGTTCTTC. This translates into CASRVGLAGVTEQFF.

CDR3: CASSFRDRVETQYF. The CDR3 DNA sequence: TGTGCCAGCAGTTTCCGCGACAGGGTTGAGACCCAGTACTTC. The V call is TRBV27, the J call TRBJ2-5; 7 bases align to TRBD1. The V segment lost 3 bases and the J segment 5 bases; nucleotides outside the gene matches: 6. Germline V gene lookup returns CDR1 MNHEY and CDR2 SMNVEV (reference sequence). This CDR3 spans 14 amino acids.

The rearrangement joins TRBV24-1 to TRBJ2-2; TRBD2 agrees at 9 bases. With V trimmed by 6 bases and J by 0 bases, 7 bases remained unmatched. The CDR3 consists of 17 residues. Germline V gene sequence: CDR1 KGHDR, CDR2 SFDVKD. This CDR3 reads CATSSAGGPPNTGELFF. CDR3 DNA sequence: TGTGCCACCAGTTCCGCGGGAGGGCCCCCGAACACCGGGGAGCTGTTTTTT.

A few counts support this clone. The genes are TRBV28 and TRBJ1-5, with a weak D call TRBD1 (5 bases). Germline lookup yields CDR1 MDHEN and CDR2 SYDVKM. Trimming stripped 6 bases from V and 6 bases from J, with 15 bases between. The CDR3 sequence is 14 residues long. The CDR3 region is CASRLPLGGQPQHF. CDR3 sequence (DNA): TGTGCCAGCAGGCTTCCCCTGGGGGGTCAGCCCCAGCATTTT. Based on the CDR3 plus reference TRBV28 and TRBJ1-5, the full variable domain is DVKVTQSSRYLVKRTGEKVFLECVQDMDHENMFWYRQDPGLGLRLIYFSYDVKMKEKGDIPEGYSVSREKKERFSLILESASTNQTSMYLCASRLPLGGQPQHFGDGTRLSIL.

The genes are TRBV29-1 and TRBJ2-1; 7 bases line up with TRBD2. There are 16 residues in the CDR3. Germline CDR1 is SQVTM and CDR2 is ANQGSEA. J lost 0 bases, V lost 1 base, and 6 bases had no gene match. CDR3 sequence (DNA): TGCAGCGTTGAAGGGCTAGCGGAGGGCTCCTACAATGAGCAGTTCTTC. It yields the protein CSVEGLAEGSYNEQFF.

The CDR3 loop reads CASSSLAPNEQFF. CDR3 DNA sequence: TGTGCCAGCAGCTCACTAGCCCCGAATGAGCAGTTCTTC. This chain links TRBV11-2 with TRBJ2-1, with TRBD2 as a possible D gene (6 bases). Germline lookup yields CDR1 SGHAT and CDR2 FQNNGV. Trimming left V 4 bases short and J 7 bases short, with 11 bases between. This CDR3 comprises 13 residues.

V usage is TRBV30 and J usage is TRBJ1-1; 8 bases agree with TRBD1. The CDR3 totals 12 residues. CDR1 and CDR2 (germline): GTSNPN, SVGIG (reference sequence). The CDR3 DNA follows: TGTGTCCATGACAGGGGCGGCACTGAAGCTTTCTTT. This encodes CVHDRGGTEAFF.

This clone has only a few counts. The J gene is TRBJ2-7, the V gene TRBV7-3; 9 bases match TRBD1. V was pared by 5 bases and J by 6 bases, with 11 bases of the junction left unmatched. The germline V gene has CDR1 SGHTA and CDR2 FQGTGA. The CDR3 extends over 15 amino acids. The CDR3, as DNA: TGTGCCAGCAGCCGTTGGCCGGGACAGGGTCTCGAGCAGTACTTC. Encoded protein: CASSRWPGQGLEQYF.

Note on this clone: Compared with germline, one end of the junction differs, possibly owing to a read error. This chain joins TRBV15 and TRBJ2-2, with 8 bases that match TRBD1. The CDR3 totals 14 residues. The germline V gene has CDR1 LNHNV and CDR2 YYDKDF (reference sequence). The CDR3 DNA is TGTGCCACCACCCTCGGACAGGGAACCGGGGAGCTGCTTTTT. Residues: CATTLGQGTGELLF.

J is TRBJ2-7 and V is TRBV14, with a tentative D call TRBD1 (5 bases). V gave up 5 bases and J gave up 0 bases, with 14 bases separating them. This CDR3 has 15 residues. CDR1 SGHDN and CDR2 FVKESK come from the germline V gene. CDR3 residues: CASSAHLTASYEQYF. The CDR3 DNA reads TGTGCCAGCAGCGCTCACCTGACAGCCTCCTACGAGCAGTACTTC.

This clone came up a few times. This chain joins TRBV7-2 and TRBJ1-2, with D possibly TRBD1 on 6 matching bases. Trimming removed 1 base from V and 4 bases from J, with 13 bases in between. Germline loops: CDR1 SGHTA, CDR2 FQGNSA. CDR3 length: 15 residues. CDR3 nucleotide sequence: TGTGCCAGCAGCTTAGGTGGAGGCAGGGGCTATGGCTACACCTTC. It specifies CASSLGGGRGYGYTF.

Here the CDR3 reads CASSRTGQNSYEQYF. The CDR3 DNA reads as TGTGCCAGCAGCAGGACAGGGCAAAATTCCTACGAGCAGTACTTC. The chain joins TRBV7-3 to TRBJ2-7, with 8 bases aligning to TRBD1. V trimming: 5 bases; J trimming: 1 base; junction bases outside the gene matches: 7. The CDR3 has 15 residues. Germline CDR1 is SGHTA and CDR2 is FQGTGA.